The clone carrying this T cell receptor (beta chain) was observed once. Its specificity is unknown. This sample stems from a study of shared clonotypes between healthy human individuals. Profiled with immunoSEQ multiplex PCR; TCRdb holds only in-frame clones, not every one. The sample has millions of clones, about 94% seen once. Study observations and caveats: Sampling involved blood alone; tissue repertoires likely differ. Non-shared clonotypes had lower generation probabilities than those shared by all four donors.

Naive CD8 cells, CD45RO-negative and positively selected for CCR7, excluded terminally differentiated effector memory CD45RA+ cells. CDR3 length: 15 residues. Trimming removed 6 bases from V and 0 bases from J, with 15 bases in between. Germline loops: CDR1 SGHDT, CDR2 YYEEEE. The sample was naive CD8+ T cells sorted from blood. V is TRBV5-6 and J is TRBJ1-1, with D uncertain. This receptor was obtained from a man between 18 and 35 years old in good health. The DNA for the CDR3 is TGTGCCAGCAACATGGAAGGGCTCTTGAACACTGAAGCTTTCTTT. Protein product: CASNMEGLLNTEAFF.